This T cell receptor (beta chain) originates from a study of graft-versus-host responses after intestinal transplantation. For the study at large: Transplants were multivisceral, liver-intestinal, or isolated intestinal. After anti-thymocyte globulin induction, recipients took tacrolimus and steroids for around 3 years.

Generated by immunoSEQ multiplex PCR, the TCRdb table keeps only in-frame clones and is missing some. The data hold roughly 60,000 clones, with 91% observed a single time. V gave up 1 base and J gave up 0 bases, with 13 bases separating them. Germline V lookup: CDR1 LGHNA, CDR2 YNFKEQ. The CDR3 has 17 residues. The chain is built from TRBV4-2 and TRBJ2-1; maybe TRBD2 (6 bases). The material was PBMCs, obtained approximately four months after intestinal transplantation. This TCR was recovered from a human patient who received an intestinal transplant, so some T cells may come from the graft donor. CDR3 sequence reads: CASSQVSGRLSYNEQFF. The CDR3, as DNA: TGTGCCAGCAGCCAAGTTAGCGGACGACTCTCCTACAATGAGCAGTTCTTC.